Sequencing of this TCR beta chain was carried out in a study of a mutant IDH1 vaccine in newly diagnosed glioma. Study as a whole: Patients got their first vaccination 4-6 weeks after radiotherapy alone, or with temozolomide cycles. Of the patients given treatment, 62.5% were male and roughly 38% were female, and a mean age of around 41 years was recorded.

The method was immunoSEQ multiplex PCR; TCRdb's version includes in-frame clones alone and lacks a portion of them. The sample has tens of thousands of clones, approximately 78% seen once. Comment on this clone: Its target is not known.

Time point of the sample: week 23, last vaccination. In every dose of vaccine, 300 ug of mutant IDH1 20-mer peptide was given alongside topical imiquimod. This clonotype originated in a woman aged 40 to 55 with glioma. Some clones in this sample may be carry-over from other donors' samples. Sequenced here: PBMCs, sampled from a glioma patient whose treatment included an IDH1 peptide vaccine.

The CDR3 sequence: CASSYSMGQDEAFF. In DNA form, the CDR3 reads TGTGCCAGCAGTTACTCGATGGGACAAGATGAAGCTTTCTTT. The chain links TRBV6-6 to TRBJ1-1; tentatively, D is TRBD1 (6 bases). Germline CDR1 MNHNY, CDR2 SVGAGI (reference sequence). V was shortened by 0 bases and J by 7 bases, with 12 bases between the two germline ends. The CDR3 length is 14 residues.